This T cell receptor (beta chain) was obtained from a study of cytomegalovirus exposure and HLA in healthy donors. Study-level findings and limits: The classifier, whose performance was assessed in both the original and validation cohorts, reportedly diagnosed cytomegalovirus status with high specificity and sensitivity.

TCRdb's copy holds only in-frame clones and misses some; the assay was immunoSEQ multiplex PCR. The sample holds 120,000 to 150,000 clones; 86% are singletons and the top ten take 2.5% to 3.5%. Germline V CDR1 and CDR2: MDHEN, SYDVKM. V gave up 6 bases and J gave up 7 bases, with 12 bases separating them. This CDR3 spans 12 amino acids. Notes on this clone: No antigen is known for it.

The sample taken for sequencing was PBMCs. The V gene is TRBV28, the J gene TRBJ1-2; no clear D. This TCR was sampled from a man in his late teens or twenties in good health and CMV-seronegative. The CDR3 region has the DNA TGTGCCAGCAGGGAGAGAATAGCTGGCTACACCTTC. Translation: CASRERIAGYTF.